Below are 4 T cell receptor beta chains sequenced from a single sample in a study of identical twins listed by TCRdb under 2016. The library was made by 5' RACE. Sequencer: Illumina HiSeq 2000. Starting from the raw public reads, TCRdb applied fastp trimming at Q25, assembled clones with MiXCR and retained in-frame beta chains. Rows with a matching CDR3 protein are joined into one entry that keeps the most common DNA and genes. The table for this sample lists about 660,000 distinct CDR3 sequences; roughly 8% of them were counted only once. Around 0.95% of the sample is taken by the ten largest. The sample was also linked to a second study, of yellow fever vaccine responses in identical twins.

Sequencing was carried out using PBMCs. Receptor source: a woman between 18 and 29 years old in good health.

The chain couples TRBV11-2 to TRBJ1-1; a weak D match, TRBD1 (6 bases). CDR3 length equals 17 residues. The V end lost 0 bases, the J end lost 6 bases, and 20 bases lay between the germline ends. CDR1 SGHAT and CDR2 FQNNGV come from the germline V gene. The DNA for the CDR3 is TGTGCCAGCAGCTTAGATGCGGCAGGGGCCTCGAGAGCTGAAGCTTTCTTT. It translates to CASSLDAAGASRAEAFF. Full variable domain (rest looked up from reference TRBV11-2 and TRBJ1-1): EAGVAQSPRYKIIEKRQSVAFWCNPISGHATLYWYQQILGQGPKLLIQFQNNGVVDDSQLPKDRFSAERLKGVDSTLKIQPAKLEDSAVYLCASSLDAAGASRAEAFFGQGTRLTVV.

This clonotype was seen more than once but under ten times. This chain uses TRBV5-1 with TRBJ2-7; D possibly matches TRBD1 or TRBD2 (5 bases each). This CDR3 has 14 residues. V was clipped by 4 bases and J by 3 bases, with 14 bases between them. Germline values: CDR1 SGHRS, CDR2 YFSETQ. CDR3 residues: CASSTGTENYEQYF. The CDR3 DNA reads as TGCGCCAGCAGCACCGGGACCGAAAACTACGAGCAGTACTTC.

This chain links TRBV10-2 with TRBJ2-1; perhaps D is TRBD1 or TRBD2 (5 bases each). Between the trimmed V and J ends, which lost 1 base and 7 bases, there was a span of 8 bases. Germline CDR1 WSHSY, CDR2 SAAADI. This CDR3 comprises 13 residues. CDR3 amino acids: CASSELGVNEQFF. The CDR3, as DNA: TGCGCCAGCAGTGAGTTGGGGGTTAATGAGCAGTTCTTC.

This clonotype appeared a few times. V and J are TRBV7-8 and TRBJ2-3; TRBD2 agrees at 12 bases. V lost 5 bases, J lost 6 bases, and 21 bases stayed unmatched. Germline V gene data show CDR1 as SGHVS and CDR2 as FQNEAQ. The CDR3 is 20 amino acids. The CDR3 DNA sequence: TGTGCCAGCAGCGAAGGACTAGCGGGATACATCTCTACACTACAGGATACGCAGTATTTT. This gives the protein CASSEGLAGYISTLQDTQYF. The full variable domain, its missing parts supplied by reference TRBV7-8 and TRBJ2-3, is GAGVSQSPRYKVAKRGQDVALRCDPISGHVSLFWYQQALGQGPEFLTYFQNEAQLDKSGLPSDRFFAERPEGSVSTLKIQRTQQEDSAVYLCASSEGLAGYISTLQDTQYFGPGTRLTVL.